Shown below are 21 T cell receptor beta chains from a single sample sequenced in a study of blood T cell repertoires in COVID-19. TCRdb's copy holds only in-frame clones and misses some; the assay was immunoSEQ multiplex PCR. The table records fewer than 450,000 clones, roughly 87% of them present only once. Specimen: PBMCs or T cells enriched from blood (not recorded which). The receptors shown here come from a woman younger than 45 who had recovered from COVID-19.

The genes are TRBV3-1 (or the pseudogene TRBV3-2) and TRBJ2-7, with D uncertain. Germline V gives CDR1 LGHDT, CDR2 YNNKEL (reference sequence). CDR3 size: 14 residues. The V end was cut by 3 bases, the J end by 1 base, with 10 bases between. The CDR3 is CASSHSGESYEQYF. CDR3 in DNA: TGTGCCAGCAGCCATTCGGGTGAATCCTACGAGCAGTACTTC.

This clone was seen a single time. V gene TRBV5-1 combines with J gene TRBJ2-3; 12 nucleotides line up with TRBD1. This CDR3 contains 16 residues. Germline loops: CDR1 SGHRS, CDR2 YFSETQ. The J segment lost 1 base and the V segment lost 4 bases, leaving 4 bases of the junction unmatched. The CDR3 DNA reads TGCGCCAGCAGCGGGGACAGGGGGCTGGGCACAGATACGCAGTATTTT. Translated: CASSGDRGLGTDTQYF.

In this sample, this clone turned up once. Here the CDR3 reads CACNGDRGREKLFF. The CDR3 nucleotides are TGTGCCTGTAACGGGGACAGGGGGCGCGAAAAACTGTTTTTT. This chain joins TRBV30 and TRBJ1-4; 12 bases match TRBD1. Germline V lookup: CDR1 GTSNPN, CDR2 SVGIG (reference sequence). V lost 6 bases to trimming and J lost 8 bases; unmatched junction nucleotides: 7. This CDR3 has 14 residues. Complete variable domain (other parts from reference TRBV30 and TRBJ1-4): SQTIHQWPATLVQPVGSPLSLECTVEGTSNPNLYWYRQAAGRGLQLLFYSVGIGQISSEVPQNLSASRPQDRQFILSSKKLLLSDSGFYLCACNGDRGREKLFFGSGTQLSVL.

This clone was detected a few times. This rearrangement joins TRBV11-2 to TRBJ1-1; possible D gene TRBD1, 5 bases. This CDR3 is built from 15 residues. From germline, CDR1 is SGHAT and CDR2 FQNNGV. V was shortened by 5 bases and J by 5 bases, with 18 bases between the two germline ends. CDR3 in DNA: TGTGCCAGCAGCCGCGGGGGAGCCGGCGGGACTGAAGCTTTCTTT. Translation: CASSRGGAGGTEAFF.

This clone is a singleton in its sample. The chain has TRBV2 and TRBJ1-2, with TRBD1 identical over 10 bases. From germline, CDR1 is SNHLY and CDR2 FYNNEI. V dropped 2 bases and J dropped 5; count of bases not matched to a gene: 14. The CDR3 sequence is 18 residues long. In DNA, the CDR3 is TGTGCCAGCAGTGAACTCTCTCGGACAGGGGGTAGCACTTATGGCTACACCTTC. It yields the protein CASSELSRTGGSTYGYTF.

This clone has only one observation. The chain couples TRBV29-1 to TRBJ2-1, with a weak D call TRBD2 (5 bases). Germline CDR1 reads SQVTM; CDR2 reads ANQGSEA. The CDR3 runs 16 residues. V was pared by 7 bases and J by 0 bases, with 19 bases between. The chain's CDR3 is CSGSRSGSFSYNEQFF. The CDR3 region has the DNA TGCAGCGGATCCAGGAGCGGAAGTTTCTCCTACAATGAGCAGTTCTTC.

This clone appeared once. The chain has TRBV28 and TRBJ1-2, with D unresolved. CDR3 size: 12 residues. The V and J ends lost 5 bases and 6 bases respectively, with 10 bases between them. The germline V gene has CDR1 MDHEN and CDR2 SYDVKM. The CDR3 region is CASSAGRHGYTF. The CDR3 DNA is TGTGCCAGCAGTGCCGGGAGGCATGGCTACACCTTC.

This rearrangement joins TRBV27 to TRBJ2-7, with D maybe TRBD2 (6 bases). The CDR3 runs to 12 residues. Germline lookup yields CDR1 MNHEY and CDR2 SMNVEV (reference sequence). V dropped 8 bases and J dropped 6 bases, with 14 bases sitting between them. CDR3 coding DNA: TGTGCCAGCTGGCGGGAACCCTCCGAGCAGTACTTC. It codes for CASWREPSEQYF.

On this clone: This CDR3 is also generated by other DNA sequences in the sample. The chain joins TRBV6-5 to TRBJ2-7; 9 bases line up with TRBD1. CDR3 size: 14 residues. Germline trimming cut 4 bases from V and 4 bases from J; bases unmatched to any gene: 5. Germline V gives CDR1 MNHEY, CDR2 SVGAGI. CDR3 nucleotides: TGTGCCAGCAGTTCGGGACAGGGAACTTACGAGCAGTACTTC. Its protein product is CASSSGQGTYEQYF.

This CDR3 is CASSQDRARDYYGYTF. CDR3 bases: TGTGCCAGCAGCCAAGATCGTGCACGGGACTACTATGGCTACACCTTC. The rearrangement links TRBV3-1 (or the pseudogene TRBV3-2) to TRBJ1-2, with a possible D match to TRBD1 (5 bases). V was trimmed by 0 bases and J by 3 bases, leaving 14 bases between them. Germline assignment: CDR1 LGHDT and CDR2 YNNKEL (reference sequence). The CDR3 has 16 amino acids.

CDR3 residues: CATSDSDPGQGNYGYTF. The CDR3 bases are TGTGCCACCAGTGATTCCGACCCGGGACAGGGGAACTATGGCTACACCTTC. The chain uses TRBV24-1 and TRBJ1-2; 10 bases fit TRBD1. Germline lookup yields CDR1 KGHDR and CDR2 SFDVKD. The V segment lost 2 bases and the J segment 2 bases; nucleotides outside the gene matches: 7. The length of the CDR3 is 17 residues.

The gene calls are TRBV14 and TRBJ1-1; D call uncertain. The germline gives CDR1 SGHDN, CDR2 FVKESK. Between the trimmed V and J ends, which lost 1 base and 5 bases, there was a span of 14 bases. The CDR3 runs to 15 residues. The CDR3 DNA follows: TGTGCCAGCAGCCAAGTCATCGTCGCGAGGACTGAAGCTTTCTTT. As protein: CASSQVIVARTEAFF.

This clone was found once. This sequence joins TRBV12-5 and TRBJ1-1; TRBD1 matches at 8 bases. J lost 4 bases, V lost 7 bases, and 5 bases had no gene match. Germline CDR1 LGHNT, CDR2 FRNRAP. The CDR3 loop spans 13 amino acids. The CDR3 coding sequence is TGTGCTAGTGCCGTCACAGGGGGCACTGAAGCTTTCTTT. Amino acids: CASAVTGGTEAFF.

This chain joins TRBV5-1 and TRBJ1-5; no firm D call. V was shortened by 4 bases and J by 0 bases, with 5 bases between the two germline ends. Germline V gene sequence: CDR1 SGHRS, CDR2 YFSETQ. The CDR3 length is 13 residues. The CDR3 nucleotides are TGCGCCAGCAGCCAAAATAGCAATCAGCCCCAGCATTTT. Amino acid sequence: CASSQNSNQPQHF.

DNA of the CDR3: TGTGCCAGCAGCTTGGACAGGGGGCTAAATGAAAAACTGTTTTTT. It encodes CASSLDRGLNEKLFF. The chain uses TRBV7-9 and TRBJ1-4, with TRBD1 matching 11 bases. V shed 3 bases, J shed 5 bases, and the junction held 2 bases outside the gene matches. CDR1 is SEHNR and CDR2 is FQNEAQ in the germline V gene (reference sequence). This CDR3 has 15 amino acids.

This chain uses TRBV28 with TRBJ1-1, with a weak D call TRBD1 (5 bases). Trimming took off 4 bases at V and 5 bases at J, with 8 bases between the two ends. Germline V gives CDR1 MDHEN, CDR2 SYDVKM. The CDR3 totals 12 residues. The CDR3 is CASSSAGTEAFF. The CDR3 DNA reads as TGTGCCAGCAGTTCGGCAGGGACTGAAGCTTTCTTT. Together with reference TRBV28 and TRBJ1-1, the CDR3 gives the full variable domain: DVKVTQSSRYLVKRTGEKVFLECVQDMDHENMFWYRQDPGLGLRLIYFSYDVKMKEKGDIPEGYSVSREKKERFSLILESASTNQTSMYLCASSSAGTEAFFGQGTRLTVV.

This clone was found once. The CDR3, as DNA: TGTGCCTGGTCCGCTAGCGGGGCAGATACGCAGTATTTT. Protein: CAWSASGADTQYF. The chain has TRBV30 and TRBJ2-3; 9 bases are a match to TRBD2. The germline V gene encodes CDR1 GTSNPN and CDR2 SVGIG (reference sequence). V trimming: 5 bases; J trimming: 4 bases; junction bases outside the gene matches: 4. CDR3 length equals 13 residues.

The CDR3 spells CASSLLGLGQGMQPQHF. CDR3 nucleotides: TGTGCCAGCAGTTTATTGGGCTTGGGTCAGGGGATGCAGCCCCAGCATTTT. The rearrangement uses TRBV27 and TRBJ1-5; perhaps TRBD1 as D (6 bases). V was cut by 1 base and J by 7 bases, with 20 bases left in between. The CDR3 has 17 amino acids. Germline values: CDR1 MNHEY, CDR2 SMNVEV (reference sequence).

In DNA form, the CDR3 reads TGTGCCAGCCGAAAAGGGGTCTACGAGCAGTACTTC. Translated, it gives CASRKGVYEQYF. V and J are TRBV27 and TRBJ2-7, with D possibly matching TRBD1 (5 bases). CDR3 length equals 12 residues. V dropped 8 bases and J dropped 3 bases, with 11 bases sitting between them. Germline-derived CDR1 and CDR2 are MNHEY and SMNVEV (reference sequence).

The chain uses TRBV7-2 and TRBJ2-3, with a possible D match to TRBD2 (5 bases). There are 16 residues in the CDR3. V lost 6 bases, J lost 4 bases, and 20 bases lay in between. Germline CDR1 SGHTA, CDR2 FQGNSA. CDR3 sequence (DNA): TGTGCCAGCAGACCCTCCGGCGGGCGCAAAGCAGATACGCAGTATTTT. Translating gives CASRPSGGRKADTQYF.

V usage is TRBV28 and J usage is TRBJ2-7; a possible D gene is TRBD2 (5 bases). The CDR3 is 12 amino acids. Trimming stripped 7 bases from V and 2 bases from J, with 9 bases between. In germline, CDR1 is MDHEN, CDR2 SYDVKM. CDR3 sequence: CASIGGTYEQYF. The CDR3 region has the DNA TGTGCCAGCATTGGAGGTACCTACGAGCAGTACTTC.